The clone carrying this T cell receptor (beta chain) was seen ten or more times. Its antigen is undetermined. Synthesis of cDNA used 5'RACE (with 10-nucleotide random UMIs). TCRdb reprocessed the 5' RACE reads with MiXCR, giving one entry per CDR3 protein. The sample lists roughly 40,000 distinct CDR3 sequences; 2% to 3% were seen once. These data are taken from a study of neurological immune-mediated disorders. Whole-study results and caveats: The greatest TCR clonal expansion occurred in HTLV-1-associated myelopathy and the least in multiple sclerosis, which fell below healthy controls.

The ends were cut back, 5 bases at V and 3 bases at J, with 17 bases in the middle. Germline V gene lookup returns CDR1 MNHEY and CDR2 SMNVEV (reference sequence). The CDR3 is 16 residues long. The unsorted libraries had their origin in 2 million PBMCs stored at -80 C. The receptor was isolated from a man over 45 with multiple sclerosis. The V and J genes are TRBV27 and TRBJ1-5; D may be TRBD1 (5 bases). Specimen: PBMCs. The CDR3 sequence is CASSPRDGAFNQPQHF. The CDR3 coding sequence is TGTGCCAGCAGTCCCAGAGACGGGGCCTTCAATCAGCCCCAGCATTTT.